This record concerns one T cell receptor (beta chain) sequence. Its antigen is not known. Sequencing was performed with immunoSEQ multiplex PCR; in TCRdb, only in-frame clones are kept and a portion is missing. The sample records about 100,000 clones, around 91% being singletons. This sample is drawn from a study of T cell responses to AZD1222 COVID-19 vaccine. Study-level points and caveats: Variant regions that are unmutated are reportedly the target of nearly half of spike-specific TCRs.

J was trimmed by 1 base and V by 3 bases; bases with no gene match: 1. CDR3 length: 14 residues. In germline, CDR1 is SGDLS, CDR2 YYNGEE. The source material was peripheral blood, sampled on day 0 of AZD1222 vaccination. This sequence was found in an adult in good health. The chain is built from TRBV9 and TRBJ1-5; TRBD1 matches at 7 bases. CDR3 amino acids: CASSEGQSNQPQHF. In DNA, the CDR3 is TGTGCCAGCAGCGAGGGACAGAGCAATCAGCCCCAGCATTTT.